Below are 22 T cell receptor beta chains sequenced from a single sample in a study of response to subunit inactivated influenza vaccine. TCRdb fed the RT-PCR reads into MiXCR, producing one record per CDR3 protein. The table lists 600,000 to 850,000 distinct CDR3 sequences, less than 15% of them singletons, with 6% to 9.5% in the top ten. The material was PBMCs from blood, obtained around 14 days before vaccination. Receptor source: a man over 45 who received an inactivated influenza vaccine.

This rearrangement joins TRBV5-1 to TRBJ2-7, with a tentative D call TRBD1 (5 bases). From germline, CDR1 is SGHRS and CDR2 YFSETQ. This CDR3 contains 14 residues. Trimming cost V 0 bases and J 9 bases, with 16 bases left between them. The CDR3 bases are TGCGCCAGCAGCTTGGCCCCAGGGATGGACGGGCAGTACTTC. Amino acids: CASSLAPGMDGQYF.

This clonotype has a handful of counts. The chain couples TRBV10-3 to TRBJ2-5; TRBD2 agrees at 10 bases. J lost 3 bases, V lost 3 bases, and 4 bases had no gene match. The V gene's germline CDR1 is ENHRY and CDR2 SYGVKD. This CDR3 is 15 amino acids long. CDR3: CAISERLAGEETQYF. CDR3 DNA sequence: TGTGCCATCAGTGAACGACTAGCGGGTGAAGAGACCCAGTACTTC.

This clonotype was counted at least ten times. The J gene is TRBJ1-1, the V gene TRBV18, with D possibly being TRBD1 (5 bases). The CDR3 contains 14 residues. The ends were cut back, 1 base at V and 6 bases at J, with 12 bases in the middle. Germline loops: CDR1 KGHSH, CDR2 LQKENI. The chain's CDR3 is CASSPLSGAPEAFF. CDR3 DNA sequence: TGTGCCAGCTCACCACTTTCCGGGGCCCCTGAAGCTTTCTTT.

This clonotype was seen only a few times. This sequence joins TRBV20-1 and TRBJ1-1; TRBD1 aligns across 8 bases. CDR3 length: 14 amino acids. Germline lookup yields CDR1 DFQATT and CDR2 SNEGSKA (reference sequence). After removal of 4 bases from V and 3 bases from J, the junction contained 7 bases not matched to a gene. CDR3 residues: CSATDRGWDTEAFF. CDR3 DNA: TGCAGTGCTACAGACAGGGGCTGGGACACTGAAGCTTTCTTT.

This chain links TRBV12-3 or TRBV12-4 with TRBJ2-1, with D perhaps being TRBD1 or TRBD2 (5 bases each). This CDR3 comprises 16 residues. Trimming shortened V by 6 bases and J by 0 bases, and 15 bases separated the two germline ends. Here the CDR3 DNA reads TGTGCCAGCAGCGCCCGGGACCACAGCTCCTACAATGAGCAGTTCTTC. Amino acid sequence: CASSARDHSSYNEQFF.

This clonotype was detected a few times. The V gene is TRBV6-1, the J gene TRBJ2-3; TRBD1 aligns across 7 bases. J lost 0 bases, V lost 5 bases, and 5 bases had no gene match. The CDR3 contains 15 residues. Germline assignment: CDR1 MNHNS and CDR2 SASEGT. The CDR3 is CASSQDRLSTDTQYF. DNA for the CDR3: TGTGCCAGCAGTCAGGACAGGTTGAGCACAGATACGCAGTATTTT.

The rearrangement links TRBV12-3 or TRBV12-4 to TRBJ2-5; 13 bases match TRBD2. With V trimmed by 7 bases and J by 7 bases, 6 bases remained unmatched. This CDR3 spans 14 amino acids. DNA for the CDR3: TGTGCCAGCAAGGGACTAGCGGGACCCGGGACCCAGTACTTC. This codes for CASKGLAGPGTQYF.

This clonotype was seen only a few times. The chain employs TRBV20-1 and TRBJ2-2; 9 bases line up with TRBD1. The germline gives CDR1 DFQATT, CDR2 SNEGSKA (reference sequence). The CDR3 has 15 residues. The V gene end was trimmed by 1 base and the J gene end by 0 bases; junction bases not matched to a gene: 0. CDR3 protein: CSARGDRANTGELFF. The CDR3 region has the DNA TGCAGTGCTAGAGGGGACAGGGCGAACACCGGGGAGCTGTTTTTT.

This clonotype was picked up many times. V usage is TRBV23-1 and J usage is TRBJ1-2; D perhaps matches TRBD1 (5 bases). TRBV23-1 is treated as an ORF (open reading frame) with a function not yet certain. V dropped 6 bases and J dropped 14 bases, with 13 bases sitting between them. The CDR3 covers 10 residues. The CDR3 spells CASSRTGETF. The CDR3 DNA sequence: TGCGCCAGCAGCAGAACGGGGGAGACCTTC.

There are a few counts of this clonotype. The rearrangement joins TRBV6-8 to TRBJ2-5, with 11 positions matching TRBD2. The CDR3 spans 18 residues. Germline-derived CDR1 and CDR2 are MNHGY and SAAAGT. V trimming: 2 bases; J trimming: 0 bases; junction bases outside the gene matches: 8. CDR3 sequence (DNA): TGTGCCAGCAGTTACCCTCCAGGACTAGCGGGTAACCAAGAGACCCAGTACTTC. Translated, it gives CASSYPPGLAGNQETQYF.

Only one count was recorded for this clonotype. The chain carries TRBV4-2 and TRBJ2-5; the D gene is possibly TRBD1 (5 bases). The CDR3 runs to 17 residues. CDR1 is LGHNA, CDR2 YNFKEQ, per germline. Between the trimmed V and J ends, which lost 0 bases and 4 bases, there was a span of 18 bases. CDR3 protein: CASSQDPMTEPGETQYF. CDR3 coding DNA: TGTGCCAGCAGCCAAGATCCGATGACAGAGCCGGGAGAGACCCAGTACTTC.

This chain joins TRBV5-6 and TRBJ2-1; no clear D. V dropped 0 bases and J dropped 13 bases, with 14 bases sitting between them. Germline V gene lookup returns CDR1 SGHDT and CDR2 YYEEEE. The CDR3 is 13 amino acids. The CDR3 here is CASSLVGPGTQFF. CDR3 coding DNA: TGTGCCAGCAGCTTGGTAGGGCCGGGCACACAGTTCTTC.

The gene calls are TRBV5-6 and TRBJ2-1, with D unclear. The CDR3 runs to 15 residues. The germline V and J ends were trimmed by 5 bases and 0 bases, with 12 bases remaining between them. The germline gives CDR1 SGHDT, CDR2 YYEEEE. CDR3 bases: TGTGCCAGCAGGCCTTGGGCGGTCTCCTACAATGAGCAGTTCTTC. Residues: CASRPWAVSYNEQFF.

This clonotype was seen a handful of times. The chain recombines TRBV20-1 with TRBJ2-1; 11 bases are shared with TRBD2. Germline V gene lookup returns CDR1 DFQATT and CDR2 SNEGSKA (reference sequence). This CDR3 region has 15 residues. V was pared by 1 base and J by 8 bases, with 7 bases of the junction left unmatched. CDR3 in DNA: TGCAGTGCTAGAGTCCCTAGCGGGGGGTTCGATGAGCAGTTCTTC. Translation gives CSARVPSGGFDEQFF.

The gene calls are TRBV4-1 and TRBJ1-1; a possible D gene is TRBD1 (5 bases). Germline V gene lookup returns CDR1 MGHRA and CDR2 YSYEKL. The V end lost 0 bases, the J end lost 5 bases, and 13 bases lay between the germline ends. This CDR3 region has 15 residues. The DNA of the CDR3 is TGCGCCAGCAGCCAAGAGGTGGGGGTGAGAACTGAAGCTTTCTTT. It codes for CASSQEVGVRTEAFF.

The CDR3 reads CASTTVAQPQHF. CDR3 coding DNA: TGTGCCAGCACCACCGTAGCTCAGCCCCAGCATTTT. The chain links TRBV6-2 or TRBV6-3 to TRBJ1-5; D gene unclear. With 7 bases removed from V and 6 bases from J, the gap between germline ends came to 10 bases. The germline V gene has CDR1 MNHEY and CDR2 SVGEGT. This CDR3 is built from 12 residues.

This clonotype has ten or more counts. V usage is TRBV12-3 or TRBV12-4 and J usage is TRBJ2-5; D uncertain. V was pared by 3 bases and J by 4 bases, with 12 bases between. There are 14 residues in the CDR3. CDR3 region: CASSFSDRRETQYF. The CDR3 DNA is TGTGCCAGCAGTTTTTCCGACCGACGAGAGACCCAGTACTTC.

This clonotype came up a few times. J is TRBJ1-5 and V is TRBV20-1; D not certain. V lost 0 bases and J lost 3, with 9 bases in between. Germline V gene lookup returns CDR1 DFQATT and CDR2 SNEGSKA (reference sequence). CDR3 length: 14 residues. CDR3 DNA sequence: TGCAGTGCTAGAGATGCGACTGACAATCAGCCCCAGCATTTT. Translating it yields CSARDATDNQPQHF.

A few counts support this clonotype. V is TRBV7-9 and J is TRBJ2-1, with D hard to call. Germline assignment: CDR1 SEHNR and CDR2 FQNEAQ (reference sequence). Trimming left V 3 bases short and J 4 bases short, with 16 bases between. The CDR3 runs 16 residues. The CDR3 region has the DNA TGTGCCAGCAGCTTCTCGGTTCCCCCACTATACAATGAGCAGTTCTTC. Its translation is CASSFSVPPLYNEQFF.

The chain couples TRBV7-9 to TRBJ2-7; D possibly corresponds to TRBD2 (5 bases). The CDR3 is made up of 15 amino acids. V was shortened by 1 base and J by 3 bases, with 13 bases between the two germline ends. Per the germline V gene, CDR1 is SEHNR and CDR2 is FQNEAQ (reference sequence). The CDR3 DNA follows: TGTGCCAGCAGCTTAGGAGGGAAGAAGCACTACGAGCAGTACTTC. It encodes CASSLGGKKHYEQYF.

This clonotype turned up a few times. The chain recombines TRBV4-2 with TRBJ1-1, with D possibly TRBD1 on 6 matching bases. The germline V gene has CDR1 LGHNA and CDR2 YNFKEQ. Trimming pared 1 base from V and 5 bases from J, leaving 17 bases between. This CDR3 has 16 amino acids. CDR3 residues: CASSQVGAGAWTEAFF. The CDR3 nucleotides are TGTGCCAGCAGCCAAGTGGGGGCGGGGGCGTGGACTGAAGCTTTCTTT.

The chain employs TRBV2 and TRBJ2-5; TRBD1 matches 7 bases. The CDR3 contains 15 residues. Germline assignment: CDR1 SNHLY and CDR2 FYNNEI. V shed 4 bases, J shed 4 bases, and the junction held 9 bases outside the gene matches. This chain's CDR3 is CASSARQGSGETQYF. CDR3 in DNA: TGTGCCAGCAGTGCCAGACAGGGCTCGGGAGAGACCCAGTACTTC.